These T cell receptor beta chains were read from a single sample in a study of response to subunit inactivated influenza vaccine. TCRdb passed the RT-PCR reads through MiXCR, listing each CDR3 protein once. The table shows over 150,000 distinct CDR3 sequences, with about 15% occurring only once. The input for sequencing was CD8+ T cells sorted from PBMCs, taken roughly 5 days after vaccination. These receptors originate from a man aged 50-60 years who received an inactivated influenza vaccine. The CDR3 runs from the conserved cysteine through the conserved F or W. Each record gives: CDR3 length, V gene, J gene, CDR3 protein.

len: 14; v_gene: TRBV12-3/TRBV12-4; j_gene: TRBJ2-7; CDR3aa: CASSPGGPAYEQYF
len: 12; v_gene: TRBV6-1; j_gene: TRBJ1-1; CDR3aa: CASSENSPEAFF
len: 14; v_gene: TRBV12-3/TRBV12-4; j_gene: TRBJ2-3; CDR3aa: CASSLWLAGNTQYF
len: 12; v_gene: TRBV15; j_gene: TRBJ2-7; CDR3aa: CATSSGRYEQYF
len: 14; v_gene: TRBV5-1; j_gene: TRBJ1-2; CDR3aa: CASSFGGTAYGYTF
len: 15; v_gene: TRBV6-2/TRBV6-3; j_gene: TRBJ2-1; CDR3aa: CASSHDRGVYNEQFF
len: 15; v_gene: TRBV10-3; j_gene: TRBJ2-7; CDR3aa: CAISQGQGAAYEQYF
len: 15; v_gene: TRBV15; j_gene: TRBJ2-7; CDR3aa: CATSRGTGGKGEQYF
len: 15; v_gene: TRBV7-9; j_gene: TRBJ1-6; CDR3aa: CASSFYRGGNSPLHF
len: 18; v_gene: TRBV11-2; j_gene: TRBJ2-2; CDR3aa: CASSLGTGTGGYTGELFF
len: 17; v_gene: TRBV5-6; j_gene: TRBJ2-6; CDR3aa: CASSLGSGGNGANVLTF
len: 15; v_gene: TRBV5-5; j_gene: TRBJ2-1; CDR3aa: CASSSSASSYNEQFF
len: 14; v_gene: TRBV12-3/TRBV12-4; j_gene: TRBJ2-7; CDR3aa: CASSLAGARYEQYF
len: 13; v_gene: TRBV28; j_gene: TRBJ2-7; CDR3aa: CASSLDRVLEQYF
len: 16; v_gene: TRBV7-9; j_gene: TRBJ2-1; CDR3aa: CASSPGSRKPNNEQFF
len: 13; v_gene: TRBV4-3; j_gene: TRBJ2-7; CDR3aa: CASSQERGSEQYF
len: 14; v_gene: TRBV29-1; j_gene: TRBJ1-1; CDR3aa: CSADLGTGNTEAFF
len: 14; v_gene: TRBV12-3/TRBV12-4; j_gene: TRBJ2-3; CDR3aa: CASRGLAGTDTQYF
len: 13; v_gene: TRBV30; j_gene: TRBJ2-7; CDR3aa: CAWSVLGTTEQYF
len: 14; v_gene: TRBV5-1; j_gene: TRBJ2-2; CDR3aa: CASSLTQSGPELFF
len: 14; v_gene: TRBV27; j_gene: TRBJ2-7; CDR3aa: CASRIQGHSYEQYF
len: 16; v_gene: TRBV15; j_gene: TRBJ2-7; CDR3aa: CATSRGKMTGFNEQYF
len: 14; v_gene: TRBV12-3/TRBV12-4; j_gene: TRBJ2-5; CDR3aa: CASSGGTVQETQYF
len: 15; v_gene: TRBV4-1; j_gene: TRBJ2-1; CDR3aa: CASSLRDRGYNEQFF
len: 16; v_gene: TRBV4-3; j_gene: TRBJ2-3; CDR3aa: CASSQGSGERGDTQYF
len: 15; v_gene: TRBV7-9; j_gene: TRBJ2-7; CDR3aa: CASSPTSGAVYEQYF
len: 15; v_gene: TRBV28; j_gene: TRBJ2-3; CDR3aa: CATSLLGESTDTQYF
len: 10; v_gene: TRBV6-6; j_gene: TRBJ1-5; CDR3aa: CASASGPQHF
len: 15; v_gene: TRBV27; j_gene: TRBJ1-1; CDR3aa: CASSWGQGYGTEAFF
len: 16; v_gene: TRBV7-9; j_gene: TRBJ2-1; CDR3aa: CASSLTVSGTYNEQFF
len: 14; v_gene: TRBV28; j_gene: TRBJ2-1; CDR3aa: CASGFNGGYNEQFF
len: 15; v_gene: TRBV6-5; j_gene: TRBJ2-7; CDR3aa: CASSYSVQGPWEQYF
len: 15; v_gene: TRBV5-1; j_gene: TRBJ2-7; CDR3aa: CASSSIGTGSYEQYF
len: 12; v_gene: TRBV6-5; j_gene: TRBJ2-3; CDR3aa: CASSHGWDTQYF
len: 15; v_gene: TRBV28; j_gene: TRBJ2-7; CDR3aa: CASSLGDREVYEQYF
len: 15; v_gene: TRBV5-6; j_gene: TRBJ2-7; CDR3aa: CASSTGLANSYEQYF
len: 15; v_gene: TRBV7-3; j_gene: TRBJ2-2; CDR3aa: CASSFGFSNTGELFF
len: 16; v_gene: TRBV11-2; j_gene: TRBJ2-7; CDR3aa: CASSLSEVAFRGEQYF
len: 16; v_gene: TRBV7-9; j_gene: TRBJ1-4; CDR3aa: CASSSDLSPGGEKLFF
len: 13; v_gene: TRBV19; j_gene: TRBJ1-1; CDR3aa: CASSITVNTEAFF
len: 14; v_gene: TRBV15; j_gene: TRBJ2-7; CDR3aa: CATSRDGLAREQYF
len: 12; v_gene: TRBV5-6; j_gene: TRBJ2-1; CDR3aa: CASSFLAVEQFF
len: 11; v_gene: TRBV2; j_gene: TRBJ2-5; CDR3aa: CASRAQEAQYF
len: 14; v_gene: TRBV4-3; j_gene: TRBJ2-7; CDR3aa: CASSRGRHGYEQYF
len: 15; v_gene: TRBV7-9; j_gene: TRBJ1-1; CDR3aa: CVDVGEGAANTEAFF
len: 17; v_gene: TRBV7-9; j_gene: TRBJ2-1; CDR3aa: CASSFRGLAGVYNEQFF
len: 16; v_gene: TRBV27; j_gene: TRBJ2-1; CDR3aa: CASSLLGTGVYNEQFF
len: 12; v_gene: TRBV4-1; j_gene: TRBJ2-2; CDR3aa: CASSPYTGELFF
len: 17; v_gene: TRBV3-1; j_gene: TRBJ2-1; CDR3aa: CASSHNHASGRGNEQFF
len: 14; v_gene: TRBV7-9; j_gene: TRBJ2-1; CDR3aa: CASSLAREAVEQFF
len: 11; v_gene: TRBV29-1; j_gene: TRBJ1-2; CDR3aa: CSVRLRGGYTF
len: 13; v_gene: TRBV7-9; j_gene: TRBJ2-5; CDR3aa: CASTSPRQETQYF
len: 14; v_gene: TRBV14; j_gene: TRBJ2-7; CDR3aa: CASSQDRGFNEQYF
len: 14; v_gene: TRBV9; j_gene: TRBJ2-2; CDR3aa: CASTAGGPTGELFF